The entry below describes one TCR beta chain. As yet, its antigen is unknown. TCRdb itself ran the reads through MiXCR, one entry per CDR3 protein. The table shows about 920,000 distinct CDR3 sequences, with 31% occurring only once. The data are from a study of T cell repertoires in cytomegalovirus infection. Across the study: Well-studied HLA-B-restricted epitopes and recently identified HLA-C-restricted epitopes of CMV were both used in the study.

Study-level findings and limits: The ex vivo response showed dominance by HLA-C-restricted CMV-specific TCR beta clonotypes. Cumulated frequencies of public TCR beta families served to identify carriers of CMV plus the relevant HLA.

The CDR3 length is 12 residues. CDR1 is SGHDT, CDR2 YYEEEE, per germline. With V trimmed by 4 bases and J by 10 bases, 4 bases remained unmatched. The chain combines TRBV5-6 with TRBJ1-1; TRBD1 aligns across 10 bases. The TCR sequence derives from a human donor in good health (CMV status not recorded). Some clones in this sample may be carry-over from other donors' samples. The sequenced sample was cultured CD8+ T cells from PBMCs, obtained from culture after CMV antigen stimulation. The CDR3 DNA is TGTGCCAGCAGCGGGTGGGACAGGGGAGCTTTCTTT. Translating it yields CASSGWDRGAFF.